Shown below are 11 T cell receptor beta chains from a single sample sequenced in a study of blood T cell repertoires in COVID-19. Sequencing used immunoSEQ multiplex PCR; TCRdb keeps in-frame clones, though not all of them. The sample holds about 310,000 clones, around 87% seen once. Material: peripheral blood. These receptors were obtained from a woman between 45 and 65 years old who had recovered from COVID-19.

The rearrangement links TRBV3-1 (or the pseudogene TRBV3-2) to TRBJ1-1; D not resolved. Germline CDR1 is LGHDT and CDR2 is YNNKEL (reference sequence). The CDR3 is 13 amino acids. Between the trimmed V and J ends, which lost 3 bases and 4 bases, there was a span of 9 bases. The CDR3 coding sequence is TGTGCCAGCAGCCAGAGGCACGGCACTGAAGCTTTCTTT. Translation gives CASSQRHGTEAFF.

The chain links TRBV11-2 to TRBJ2-1, with a possible D match to TRBD2 (5 bases). V gave up 10 bases and J gave up 4 bases, with 11 bases separating them. The CDR3 has 12 residues. The V gene's germline CDR1 is SGHAT and CDR2 FQNNGV. CDR3 bases: TGTGCCACCCGGACTCAATACAATGAGCAGTTCTTC. Amino acid sequence: CATRTQYNEQFF.

The CDR3 sequence is CASSHPGQGREKLFF. The DNA for the CDR3 is TGCGCCAGCAGCCATCCGGGACAGGGGAGAGAAAAACTGTTTTTT. The chain carries TRBV4-1 and TRBJ1-4; 10 positions match TRBD1. This CDR3 region has 15 residues. The germline gives CDR1 MGHRA, CDR2 YSYEKL. The V gene end was trimmed by 3 bases and the J gene end by 8 bases; junction bases not matched to a gene: 6.

The DNA for the CDR3 is TGTGCCAGCAGCCCCCAAGGGGGAGTATTGTACGAGCAGTACTTC. Translation: CASSPQGGVLYEQYF. The V and J genes are TRBV7-9 and TRBJ2-7; a possible D gene is TRBD1 (6 bases). The V end was cut by 5 bases, the J end by 4 bases, with 18 bases between. Per germline, CDR1 SEHNR and CDR2 FQNEAQ (reference sequence). The CDR3 runs 15 residues.

The V gene is TRBV29-1, the J gene TRBJ2-7; 7 positions agree with TRBD1. The germline CDR1 and CDR2 sequences are SQVTM and ANQGSEA. With V trimmed by 1 base and J by 3 bases, 3 bases remained unmatched. The CDR3 is 13 amino acids. This CDR3 reads CSVEVYRGYEQYF. For the CDR3, the DNA is TGCAGCGTTGAAGTGTACAGGGGCTACGAGCAGTACTTC.

The chain recombines TRBV6-5 with TRBJ1-1; 10 bases match TRBD1. CDR3 length: 14 residues. CDR1 is MNHEY and CDR2 is SVGAGI in the germline V gene. V lost 7 bases to trimming and J lost 3 bases; unmatched junction nucleotides: 5. CDR3 residues: CASTGGQGYTEAFF. The DNA for the CDR3 is TGTGCCAGCACCGGGGGACAGGGGTACACTGAAGCTTTCTTT.

This clone was counted a single time. J is TRBJ2-1 and V is TRBV7-3, with D possibly being TRBD2 (6 bases). The CDR3 length is 16 residues. Looked up from germline, CDR1 is SGHTA and CDR2 is FQGTGA. V lost 1 base and J lost 5, with 15 bases in between. CDR3 coding DNA: TGTGCCAGCAGCTTAAGGAGGGGAGGAGTCAACAATGAGCAGTTCTTC. It specifies CASSLRRGGVNNEQFF.

The CDR3 DNA sequence: TGCAGCGTCGCGGTTAACTATGGCTACACCTTC. It yields the protein CSVAVNYGYTF. The chain is built from TRBV29-1 and TRBJ1-2; D is uncertain. CDR1 and CDR2 from the germline V gene are SQVTM and ANQGSEA. The CDR3 extends over 11 amino acids. V dropped 6 bases and J dropped 1 base, with 6 bases sitting between them.

J is TRBJ1-1 and V is TRBV6-1, with unresolved D. The CDR3 runs 13 residues. V gave up 3 bases and J gave up 1 base, with 6 bases separating them. Germline V lookup: CDR1 MNHNS, CDR2 SASEGT. The CDR3: CASSDVRNTEAFF. For the CDR3, the DNA is TGTGCCAGCAGTGACGTCAGGAACACTGAAGCTTTCTTT.

To note about this clone: A read error may produce the germline difference seen at one junction end. The V gene is TRBV7-7, the J gene TRBJ2-2; D is possibly TRBD1 (6 bases). Germline lookup yields CDR1 SSHAT and CDR2 FNYEAQ (reference sequence). This CDR3 comprises 15 residues. CDR3: CASSQSGQYTGELFF. The DNA for the CDR3 is TGTGCTAGCAGCCAGTCCGGACAGTACACCGGGGAGCTGTTTTTT.

The chain employs TRBV9 and TRBJ2-2; the match to TRBD2 covers 13 bases. CDR3 length equals 15 residues. Trimming at V came to 5 bases and at J to 6 bases, leaving 4 bases not matched to a gene. CDR1 SGDLS and CDR2 YYNGEE come from the germline V gene. CDR3 bases: TGTGCCAGCAGGGGGACTAGCGGGGTTGCCGGGGAGCTGTTTTTT. This codes for CASRGTSGVAGELFF.